Below, 25 T cell receptor beta chains from the same sample are listed, as sequenced in a study of CD8 T cells in Susac syndrome. RNA totalling about 0.5 to 1 ug underwent reverse transcription with random hexamers. TCRdb fed the immunoSEQ multiplex PCR reads into MiXCR, producing one record per CDR3 protein. Of about 66,000 distinct CDR3 sequences in the sample, roughly 94% were seen once. The sample was CD8+ T cells from PBMCs. The receptors here all came from a human donor with multiple sclerosis.

The J gene is TRBJ2-1, the V gene TRBV19; 7 positions agree with TRBD2. J lost 5 bases, V lost 5 bases, and 3 bases had no gene match. The CDR3 totals 13 residues. Germline loops: CDR1 LNHDA, CDR2 SQIVND (reference sequence). The CDR3 DNA reads as TGTGCCAGTAGTTATGGACTAGACAATGAGCAGTTCTTC. Translation gives CASSYGLDNEQFF.

V gene TRBV7-3 combines with J gene TRBJ2-2; possibly TRBD1 for D (6 bases). The V gene's germline CDR1 is SGHTA and CDR2 FQGTGA. The CDR3 contains 15 residues. V was clipped by 5 bases and J by 0 bases, with 10 bases between them. The CDR3 nucleotides are TGTGCCAGCAGCCCACAGGGCCCGAACACCGGGGAGCTGTTTTTT. This sequence encodes CASSPQGPNTGELFF.

The chain links TRBV12-3 or TRBV12-4 to TRBJ2-7, with D possibly being TRBD2 (7 bases). Trimming took off 5 bases at V and 2 bases at J, with 13 bases between the two ends. The CDR3 sequence is 14 residues long. CDR3 nucleotides: TGTGCCAGCAGTCCGGGGGGCGGTACCTACGAGCAGTACTTC. Its translation: CASSPGGGTYEQYF.

The rearrangement links TRBV7-9 to TRBJ2-7, with 12 positions matching TRBD2. V lost 1 base to trimming and J lost 6 bases; unmatched junction nucleotides: 4. Germline-derived CDR1 and CDR2 are SEHNR and FQNEAQ (reference sequence). The CDR3 runs to 15 residues. DNA for the CDR3: TGTGCCAGCAGCTTAGGACTAGCGGGAGAGGGCGAGCAGTACTTC. Protein: CASSLGLAGEGEQYF.

The chain links TRBV27 to TRBJ2-1; 7 positions agree with TRBD2. The CDR3 consists of 16 residues. V lost 1 base, J lost 4 bases, and 7 bases stayed unmatched. Germline V lookup: CDR1 MNHEY, CDR2 SMNVEV (reference sequence). CDR3 loop: CASSLYGGSLYNEQFF. In nucleotides, the CDR3 is TGTGCCAGCAGTTTATACGGGGGGAGCCTATACAATGAGCAGTTCTTC.

This clonotype is a singleton in its sample. V usage is TRBV7-8 and J usage is TRBJ2-7; D ambiguous. Looked up from germline, CDR1 is SGHVS and CDR2 is FQNEAQ. Trimming pared 2 bases from V and 2 bases from J, leaving 10 bases between. This CDR3 has 14 residues. The CDR3 DNA reads as TGTGCCAGCAGCTTATTGGCACGGGCCTACGAGCAGTACTTC. This translates into CASSLLARAYEQYF. Together with reference TRBV7-8 and TRBJ2-7, the CDR3 gives the full variable domain: GAGVSQSPRYKVAKRGQDVALRCDPISGHVSLFWYQQALGQGPEFLTYFQNEAQLDKSGLPSDRFFAERPEGSVSTLKIQRTQQEDSAVYLCASSLLARAYEQYFGPGTRLTVT.

The chain carries TRBV3-1 and TRBJ2-7; a possible D gene is TRBD2 (6 bases). This CDR3 spans 15 amino acids. Trimming shortened V by 0 bases and J by 4 bases, and 13 bases separated the two germline ends. From germline, CDR1 is LGHDT and CDR2 YNNKEL (reference sequence). The CDR3 loop reads CASSQDPGSKYEQYF. In DNA form, the CDR3 reads TGTGCCAGCAGCCAAGATCCCGGGAGCAAATACGAGCAGTACTTC.

The V gene is TRBV20-1, the J gene TRBJ2-1; no reliable D call. Per the germline V gene, CDR1 is DFQATT and CDR2 is SNEGSKA (reference sequence). This CDR3 spans 8 amino acids. V was pared by 3 bases and J by 15 bases, with 6 bases between. In nucleotides, the CDR3 is TGCAGTGCTAGCCTTCTGTTCTTC. It specifies CSASLLFF.

The chain carries TRBV7-3 and TRBJ2-3; weak D call: TRBD1 (6 bases). With 2 bases removed from V and 1 base from J, the gap between germline ends came to 7 bases. This CDR3 spans 14 amino acids. Germline CDR1 reads SGHTA; CDR2 reads FQGTGA. The CDR3 loop is CASSLSGGTDTQYF. In DNA, the CDR3 is TGTGCCAGCAGCTTATCAGGGGGCACAGATACGCAGTATTTT.

The chain joins TRBV7-2 to TRBJ1-5, with a tentative D call TRBD1 (5 bases). V was cut by 5 bases and J by 0 bases, with 11 bases left in between. The germline V gene has CDR1 SGHTA and CDR2 FQGNSA. This CDR3 is built from 15 residues. The CDR3 protein is CASSVGTDSNQPQHF. In DNA form, the CDR3 reads TGTGCCAGCAGCGTCGGGACGGATAGCAATCAGCCCCAGCATTTT.

The chain carries TRBV7-2 and TRBJ2-7; TRBD1 matches at 8 bases. Looked up from germline, CDR1 is SGHTA and CDR2 is FQGNSA. The trim removed 5 bases at V and 5 bases at J, leaving 11 bases unmatched. The CDR3 runs to 15 residues. CDR3 nucleotides: TGTGCCAGCAGCCCCCCGACAGGGGTTCTGGACGAGCAGTACTTC. Protein product: CASSPPTGVLDEQYF.

This rearrangement joins TRBV24-1 to TRBJ2-1, with 8 bases matching TRBD1. This CDR3 spans 14 amino acids. The junction had 9 bases not matched to a gene; V was cut back by 7 bases and J by 8 bases. CDR1 and CDR2 (germline): KGHDR, SFDVKD. CDR3 sequence reads: CATRSQGEVYEQFF. The CDR3 region has the DNA TGTGCCACCAGGTCACAGGGGGAAGTGTATGAGCAGTTCTTC.

The genes are TRBV29-1 and TRBJ2-1; D possibly corresponds to TRBD2 (5 bases). Trimming left V 5 bases short and J 9 bases short, with 8 bases between. Per the germline V gene, CDR1 is SQVTM and CDR2 is ANQGSEA. The CDR3 length is 10 residues. CDR3 sequence (DNA): TGCAGCGTTCGAGAGGGTGAGCAGTTCTTC. Its protein product is CSVREGEQFF.

V and J are TRBV5-6 and TRBJ2-2; D may match TRBD1 or TRBD2 (5 bases each). V was cut by 4 bases and J by 3 bases, with 16 bases left in between. CDR3 length: 16 residues. Germline V gene data show CDR1 as SGHDT and CDR2 as YYEEEE. The CDR3 spells CASSVTGTRYTGELFF. In nucleotides, the CDR3 is TGTGCCAGCAGCGTAACCGGGACGCGGTACACCGGGGAGCTGTTTTTT.

The rearrangement joins TRBV15 to TRBJ1-4; 9 nucleotides match TRBD1. Trimming at V came to 4 bases and at J to 5 bases, leaving 8 bases not matched to a gene. Germline V CDR1 and CDR2: LNHNV, YYDKDF (reference sequence). This CDR3 is built from 16 residues. CDR3 loop: CATSKEQGQGNEKLFF. In DNA form, the CDR3 reads TGTGCCACCAGCAAAGAGCAGGGACAGGGAAATGAAAAACTGTTTTTT.

The chain is built from TRBV15 and TRBJ2-1; TRBD1 matches at 11 bases. The ends lost 8 bases at V and 9 bases at J; junction bases unmatched: 3. Per germline, CDR1 LNHNV and CDR2 YYDKDF (reference sequence). The CDR3 is made up of 12 amino acids. The CDR3 region has the DNA TGTGCCACCCGGACAGGGGGCGTTGAGCAGTTCTTC. This gives the protein CATRTGGVEQFF.

V gene TRBV2 combines with J gene TRBJ2-7; maybe TRBD2 (6 bases). The CDR3 covers 13 residues. Trimming shortened V by 4 bases and J by 1 base, and 8 bases separated the two germline ends. Germline-derived CDR1 and CDR2 are SNHLY and FYNNEI. The CDR3 loop is CASSGRGSYEQYF. The CDR3, as DNA: TGTGCCAGCAGTGGGCGGGGATCCTACGAGCAGTACTTC.

V usage is TRBV4-1 and J usage is TRBJ1-1, with D maybe TRBD1 (5 bases). Germline V gene data show CDR1 as MGHRA and CDR2 as YSYEKL. Trimming removed 1 base at V and 5 bases at J, with 8 bases between. The CDR3 sequence is 13 residues long. This chain's CDR3 is CASSQVGATEAFF. The DNA of the CDR3 is TGCGCCAGCAGCCAAGTCGGGGCGACTGAAGCTTTCTTT.

The rearrangement uses TRBV14 and TRBJ2-5; D is perhaps TRBD1 or TRBD2 (5 bases each). The ends were cut back, 2 bases at V and 7 bases at J, with 14 bases in the middle. This CDR3 has 14 amino acids. Germline V lookup: CDR1 SGHDN, CDR2 FVKESK. CDR3 DNA sequence: TGTGCCAGCAGCCAAACCGGGACCTTAGGGACCCAGTACTTC. Protein: CASSQTGTLGTQYF. The full variable domain, rest sourced from reference TRBV14 and TRBJ2-5, is EAGVTQFPSHSVIEKGQTVTLRCDPISGHDNLYWYRRVMGKEIKFLLHFVKESKQDESGMPNNRFLAERTGGTYSTLKVQPAELEDSGVYFCASSQTGTLGTQYFGPGTRLLVL.

This rearrangement joins TRBV5-6 to TRBJ2-7; perhaps TRBD1 as D (5 bases). The V gene lost 4 bases and the J gene lost 0 bases, with 11 bases spanning the gap. This CDR3 is built from 14 residues. Germline V gives CDR1 SGHDT, CDR2 YYEEEE. CDR3 amino acids: CASSPGFGSYEQYF. The CDR3 DNA reads as TGTGCCAGCAGCCCAGGGTTCGGCTCCTACGAGCAGTACTTC.

The chain recombines TRBV15 with TRBJ2-1; D not resolved. Germline CDR1 LNHNV, CDR2 YYDKDF (reference sequence). The ends were cut back, 0 bases at V and 9 bases at J, with 3 bases in the middle. This CDR3 comprises 11 residues. The CDR3 here is CATSRETEQFF. The CDR3 DNA sequence: TGTGCCACCAGCAGAGAGACTGAGCAGTTCTTC.

V and J are TRBV12-3 or TRBV12-4 and TRBJ2-7, with D perhaps being TRBD1 or TRBD2 (5 bases each). The CDR3 sequence is 15 residues long. V lost 5 bases and J 2 bases, leaving 16 bases between the germline ends. In DNA form, the CDR3 reads TGTGCCAGCAGTCTGAGCCGGGACCGAGCCTACGAGCAGTACTTC. Encoded protein: CASSLSRDRAYEQYF.

The chain carries TRBV27 and TRBJ2-7, with TRBD1 identical over 8 bases. CDR3 length: 14 residues. V shed 5 bases, J shed 4 bases, and the junction held 7 bases outside the gene matches. In germline, CDR1 is MNHEY, CDR2 SMNVEV (reference sequence). In nucleotides, the CDR3 is TGTGCCAGCAGTCCGACAGGGGCGCGATACGAGCAGTACTTC. Its protein product is CASSPTGARYEQYF.

The chain has TRBV27 and TRBJ1-2; a weak D match, TRBD1 (5 bases). The CDR3 loop spans 17 amino acids. Trimming removed 5 bases from V and 3 bases from J, with 22 bases in between. Germline V gene lookup returns CDR1 MNHEY and CDR2 SMNVEV (reference sequence). CDR3 bases: TGTGCCAGCAGTCCAGAAATACACGACAGTCGCGACTATGGCTACACCTTC. This encodes CASSPEIHDSRDYGYTF.

The chain employs TRBV24-1 and TRBJ2-3, with D unresolved. The CDR3 runs 13 residues. The V end lost 7 bases, the J end lost 4 bases, and 11 bases lay between the germline ends. The germline V gene has CDR1 KGHDR and CDR2 SFDVKD. The CDR3 protein is CATRGASADTQYF. The DNA for the CDR3 is TGTGCCACCAGGGGCGCCTCGGCAGATACGCAGTATTTT.